Listed below are T cell receptor beta chains from one sample, sequenced in a study of Graves' ophthalmopathy and Graves' hyperthyroidism. One entry per CDR3 protein results from TCRdb running MiXCR on the multiplex PCR reads. In the table there are about 640,000 distinct CDR3 sequences, 35% to 50% of which are singletons. Sequenced input: peripheral blood. Every receptor here comes from an adult man with Graves' ophthalmopathy. The CDR3 runs from the conserved cysteine through the conserved F or W. The order of the fields is V gene, J gene, CDR3 protein.

V: TRBV4-1
J: TRBJ1-6
CDR3: CASSQDPDRADSPLHF

V: TRBV20-1
J: TRBJ2-7
CDR3: CSARDRGLAGKVYEQYF

V: TRBV28
J: TRBJ1-2
CDR3: CASSIGTGEGGYTF

V: TRBV2
J: TRBJ2-2
CDR3: CASSESGRDTGELFF

V: TRBV5-1
J: TRBJ2-5
CDR3: CASSLAGTDQETQYF

V: TRBV29-1
J: TRBJ1-2
CDR3: CSVVSSGDGYTF

V: TRBV11-2
J: TRBJ1-2
CDR3: CASSSRTNYGYTF

V: TRBV29-1
J: TRBJ2-6
CDR3: CSAVVERTGGNFVLTF

V: TRBV6-6
J: TRBJ2-7
CDR3: CASSYAAAYEQYF

V: TRBV19
J: TRBJ1-5
CDR3: CASSVRDSNQPQHF

V: TRBV3-1
J: TRBJ2-7
CDR3: CATTQTSGPYEQYF

V: TRBV7-2
J: TRBJ1-3
CDR3: CASSRGQGRGNTIYF

V: TRBV11-1
J: TRBJ2-7
CDR3: CASSVEGTGWYERYF

V: TRBV27
J: TRBJ1-1
CDR3: CASSLLWSSVRTEAFF

V: TRBV2
J: TRBJ2-7
CDR3: CASAVGGLSYEQYF

V: TRBV14
J: TRBJ2-5
CDR3: CASSQGKGRQETQYF

V: TRBV9
J: TRBJ2-7
CDR3: CASSQDGTETYEQYF

V: TRBV29-1
J: TRBJ2-2
CDR3: CSTPGAGGTGELFF